The 14 T cell receptor beta chains below were found in one sample sequenced in a study of cytomegalovirus exposure and HLA in healthy donors (dated by TCRdb to about 2017). The library was built by means of the immunoSEQ multiplex PCR assay. For the multiplex PCR, a mixture combining 60 forward primers for TCR Vbeta segments and 13 reverse primers for TCR Jbeta segments was used. This immuneACCESS table, as held by TCRdb, lists in-frame sequences with V and J called but not all clones. Of the missing ones, under half trace to an unresolved V gene in checked studies; the others have no known cause. For this sample the table gives hundreds of thousands of clones, of which 80% to 90% were detected only once. Roughly 0.26% of the sample rests with the top ten. The sequenced sample was PBMCs. These receptors all come from a girl aged 2-10 years in good health and CMV-seronegative.

V is TRBV5-6 and J is TRBJ2-7; no reliable D call. The ends were cut back, 0 bases at V and 5 bases at J, with 9 bases in the middle. There are 13 residues in the CDR3. Germline V CDR1 and CDR2: SGHDT, YYEEEE. The CDR3 protein is CASSLGRIDEQYF. Here the CDR3 DNA reads TGTGCCAGCAGCTTGGGCAGGATCGACGAGCAGTACTTC.

V gene TRBV5-1 combines with J gene TRBJ2-3; D is uncertain. This CDR3 comprises 14 residues. Trimming took off 0 bases at V and 5 bases at J, with 10 bases between the two ends. In germline, CDR1 is SGHRS, CDR2 YFSETQ. The CDR3 region is CASSLVASKDTQYF. The CDR3 coding sequence is TGCGCCAGCAGCTTGGTAGCTAGTAAAGATACGCAGTATTTT.

This sequence joins TRBV6-1 and TRBJ1-6, with a weak D call TRBD1 (6 bases). The V gene lost 3 bases and the J gene lost 7 bases, with 13 bases spanning the gap. Germline lookup yields CDR1 MNHNS and CDR2 SASEGT. This CDR3 region has 15 residues. CDR3 sequence reads: CASSDLDSLNSPLHF. CDR3 bases: TGTGCCAGCAGTGATTTGGACAGCCTAAATTCACCCCTCCACTTT.

The chain uses TRBV27 and TRBJ2-3, with 10 bases fitting TRBD1. Germline assignment: CDR1 MNHEY and CDR2 SMNVEV (reference sequence). Unmatched junction bases numbered 4, after V lost 3 bases and J lost 1 base. The CDR3 totals 16 residues. The CDR3 coding sequence is TGTGCCAGCAGTTTCCTCGGACAGGGGGGCACAGATACGCAGTATTTT. This codes for CASSFLGQGGTDTQYF.

This sequence joins TRBV2 and TRBJ2-2, with 11 bases aligning to TRBD1. The J segment lost 5 bases and the V segment lost 5 bases, leaving 7 bases of the junction unmatched. This CDR3 has 16 residues. The germline CDR1 and CDR2 sequences are SNHLY and FYNNEI. This CDR3 reads CASSSRDRGGTGELFF. The CDR3, as DNA: TGTGCCAGCAGTTCTCGGGACAGGGGGGGGACCGGGGAGCTGTTTTTT.

V is TRBV6-5 and J is TRBJ2-5; 12 bases are a match to TRBD2. Germline trimming cut 8 bases from V and 6 bases from J; bases unmatched to any gene: 4. The CDR3 has 13 amino acids. Germline assignment: CDR1 MNHEY and CDR2 SVGAGI. The CDR3: CASQTSGRKTQYF. The CDR3 DNA reads as TGTGCCAGCCAGACTAGCGGGAGAAAGACCCAGTACTTC.

The chain combines TRBV6-1 with TRBJ1-2; TRBD1 agrees at 9 bases. V was pared by 5 bases and J by 7 bases, with 5 bases of the junction left unmatched. CDR1 MNHNS and CDR2 SASEGT come from the germline V gene. CDR3 length: 13 amino acids. The CDR3 DNA follows: TGTGCCAGCAGTCAACAGGGGGCGGGTGGCTACACCTTC. It is translated as CASSQQGAGGYTF.

This clone was found once. The rearrangement joins TRBV2 to TRBJ2-5; D is possibly TRBD2 (5 bases). CDR3 length: 12 residues. V lost 5 bases to trimming and J lost 11 bases, with 15 bases between them. In germline, CDR1 is SNHLY, CDR2 FYNNEI. The CDR3 spells CASSPPPEVQYF. The DNA for the CDR3 is TGTGCCAGCAGTCCCCCACCGGAGGTGCAGTACTTC.

This chain connects TRBV5-1 to TRBJ2-7; possible D gene TRBD1, 5 bases. Trimming took 3 bases from V and 5 from J, leaving 15 bases between them. This CDR3 spans 14 amino acids. From germline, CDR1 is SGHRS and CDR2 YFSETQ. CDR3 bases: TGCGCCAGCAGCTATGACAAGGGGCTCAACGAGCAGTACTTC. It translates to CASSYDKGLNEQYF.

This chain links TRBV30 with TRBJ1-2; D unclear. V lost 2 bases, J lost 8 bases, and 12 bases lay in between. This CDR3 has 12 amino acids. Germline V gene sequence: CDR1 GTSNPN, CDR2 SVGIG (reference sequence). The CDR3 loop is CAWSLTEGGYTF. DNA for the CDR3: TGTGCCTGGAGTCTAACAGAGGGAGGCTACACCTTC.

This clone was detected once. The rearrangement uses TRBV7-2 and TRBJ2-3; tentative D call: TRBD2 (6 bases). The CDR3 length is 18 residues. V shed 2 bases and J shed 3 bases, with 21 bases lying between them. CDR1 SGHTA and CDR2 FQGNSA come from the germline V gene. The CDR3 sequence: CASSLFPGFGGSTDTQYF. Written as DNA, the CDR3 is TGTGCCAGCAGCTTATTCCCCGGTTTCGGAGGGAGTACAGATACGCAGTATTTT.

The chain uses TRBV6-5 and TRBJ2-5; no reliable D call. Germline CDR1 and CDR2: MNHEY and SVGAGI. This CDR3 is built from 10 residues. Trimming removed 7 bases at V and 7 bases at J, with 7 bases between. The CDR3 coding sequence is TGTGCCAGCAACCCCGGGACCCAGTACTTC. It is translated as CASNPGTQYF.

The rearrangement joins TRBV5-6 to TRBJ2-7; D may be TRBD2 (6 bases). This CDR3 region has 14 residues. The V gene lost 4 bases and the J gene lost 4 bases, with 15 bases spanning the gap. From germline, CDR1 is SGHDT and CDR2 YYEEEE. CDR3 residues: CASSVGLLNYEQYF. CDR3 coding DNA: TGTGCCAGCAGCGTGGGACTCCTAAATTACGAGCAGTACTTC. Full variable domain (outside the CDR3, taken from reference TRBV5-6 and TRBJ2-7): DAGVTQSPTHLIKTRGQQVTLRCSPKSGHDTVSWYQQALGQGPQFIFQYYEEEERQRGNFPDRFSGHQFPNYSSELNVNALLLGDSALYLCASSVGLLNYEQYFGPGTRLTVT.

The rearrangement joins TRBV7-2 to TRBJ1-4; D perhaps matches TRBD1 (5 bases). The V end lost 4 bases, the J end lost 6 bases, and 21 bases lay between the germline ends. Germline CDR1 reads SGHTA; CDR2 reads FQGNSA. The CDR3 length is 17 residues. The CDR3 spells CASSSNRRQTSYEKLFF. The CDR3 DNA sequence: TGTGCCAGCAGCTCCAACAGACGACAGACCTCTTATGAAAAACTGTTTTTT.